The sequence of this TCR beta chain was determined in a study of blood T cell repertoires in COVID-19 (dated by TCRdb to the early 2020s). General notes on the study: Samples from collaborators originated in the United States, Italy and Spain and spanned both the acute and convalescent phases of COVID-19. The repertoires were released in a freely available public database meant as a resource for research on the immune response to SARS-CoV-2. Deeply sampled blood TCRbeta repertoires from subjects exposed to, actively infected with, or recovered from COVID-19 were included in the dataset. The samples were drawn from the first 160 participants of the ongoing ImmuneRACE study and from some 1,300 subjects provided by 6 global collaborators. A de-identified subject ID, COVID-19 status, age in years and sex were almost always included in the sample metadata. HLA class I and class II types, where available, came from metadata supplied by the sample provider rather than from assay-based typing. The prospective study material was composed of cDNA or gDNA derived from T cells, B-cell-depleted T cells, or PBMCs.

The collaborating institutions used their own protocols to collect whole blood in K2EDTA tubes. For TCRbeta analysis, collaborators shipped samples in one of three forms: frozen whole blood, isolated PBMCs, or DNA extracted from either of those sample types. The immunoSEQ Assay, a bias-controlled multiplex PCR, was used to amplify TCRbeta CDR3 regions from genomic DNA. Concerning the study's data processing: The number of nucleated cells in each sample was estimated by amplification of reference gene primers within the assay. Sequence reads were collapsed and filtered to measure the absolute abundance of every unique TCRbeta CDR3 rearrangement. For each sample, productive Simpson clonality was calculated as the square root of Simpson's diversity index over productive rearrangements. As stored in TCRdb, this immuneACCESS dataset retains in-frame rearrangements with V and J assigned. A fraction of the clones does not appear; measured against another copy, unresolved V genes explain less than half of the discrepancy, and the remainder lacks a known reason. V and J calls and clone size come straight from that table; D and trimming were deduced from the DNA. The sample contains around 200,000 clones, roughly 76% of them found a single time. In total, the top ten clones hold roughly 5% of the sample.

Including the terminal cysteine and phenylalanine, the CDR3 comprises 13 residues. Only the CDR3 DNA stays, 39 bases, in frame from base 1. Reading the germline V gene gives CDR1 MDHEN and CDR2 SYDVKM. V loses 5 bases of germline sequence and J loses 9 bases, and the interval between the two ends is 16 bases. On this clone itself: This receptor's antigen is unknown. Qualities for individual bases were not recorded, and no much larger clone is one base off.

Here is what the overall study found, with its caveats: Clinical and demographic metadata were provided uncurated, with the amount varying by source and participant.

The chain is made from TRBV28 and TRBJ1-2, with TRBD1 as a weak D call on 6 bases. The source of this sequence is a human donor in a cohort sampled during active COVID-19. Sequencing input: peripheral blood. The CDR3 is CASSPVAQGSYTF. The DNA sequence is given as TGTGCCAGCAGTCCTGTTGCCCAGGGGAGCTACACCTTC.